What follows describes a single T cell receptor beta chain. These data originate in a study of blood T cell repertoires in COVID-19. Study summary: Collection of acute and convalescent COVID-19 samples took place in the United States, Italy and Spain. T cells, B-cell-depleted T cells, or PBMCs supplied cDNA or gDNA.

Per the original data handling: Estimation of nucleated cell counts was performed using reference gene primer amplification. This table comes from immunoSEQ multiplex PCR, and its TCRdb copy is limited to in-frame clones, with some not included. V, J and clone size were drawn from that table, and D and trimming were deduced from the DNA. The sample comprises around 61,000 clones, around 84% of which are singletons, and approximately 3% rests with the top ten. This receptor was obtained from a man between 45 and 60 years old with active COVID-19. Material: peripheral blood.

The CDR3 DNA follows: TGTGCCAGCAGCTCTGCGAATCTAGCGGGAGGTTCCCACGAGCAGTACTTC. It translates to CASSSANLAGGSHEQYF. The J gene is TRBJ2-7, the V gene TRBV9, with TRBD2 identical over 11 bases. The trim removed 4 bases at V and 5 bases at J, leaving 14 bases unmatched. CDR1 and CDR2 from the germline V gene are SGDLS and YYNGEE. The CDR3 is made up of 17 amino acids. Drawing the rest from reference TRBV9 and TRBJ2-7, the complete variable domain is DSGVTQTPKHLITATGQRVTLRCSPRSGDLSVYWYQQSLDQGLQFLIQYYNGEERAKGNILERFSAQQFPDLHSELNLSSLELGDSALYFCASSSANLAGGSHEQYFGPGTRLTVT.